This TCR beta chain derives from a study of OX40 agonist ivuxolimab in advanced cancers. V was cut by 3 bases and J by 1 base, with 7 bases left in between. The CDR3 runs 14 residues. CDR1 is LNHDA, CDR2 SQIVND, per germline (reference sequence). Assay used: immunoSEQ multiplex PCR; TCRdb lists only in-frame clones, some missing. The sample lists 50,000 to 65,000 clones; 90% were seen once. The sample consisted of CD4+ or CD8+ T cells sorted from blood, taken in a trial of the OX40 agonist ivuxolimab. The clonotype originates from an adult with an advanced solid tumor such as melanoma, head and neck, liver or kidney cancer. This chain uses TRBV19 with TRBJ1-5, with D perhaps matching TRBD1 (6 bases). CDR3: CASSIDRSNQPQHF. The DNA for the CDR3 is TGTGCCAGTAGTATCGACAGGAGCAATCAGCCCCAGCATTTT.